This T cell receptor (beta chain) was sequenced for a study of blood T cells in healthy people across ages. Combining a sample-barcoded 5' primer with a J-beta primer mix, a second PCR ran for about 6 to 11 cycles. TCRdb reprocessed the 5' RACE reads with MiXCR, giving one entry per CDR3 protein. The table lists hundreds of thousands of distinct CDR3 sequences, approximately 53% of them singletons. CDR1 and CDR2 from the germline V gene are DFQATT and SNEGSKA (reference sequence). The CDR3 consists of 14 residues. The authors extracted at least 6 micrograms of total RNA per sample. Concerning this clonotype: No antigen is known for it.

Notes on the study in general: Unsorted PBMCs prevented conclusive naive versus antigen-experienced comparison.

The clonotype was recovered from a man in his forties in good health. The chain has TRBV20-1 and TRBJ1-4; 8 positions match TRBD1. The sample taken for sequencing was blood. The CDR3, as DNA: TGCAGCGCCCCCTGGACAGGGTCTAATGAAAAACTGTTTTTT. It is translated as CSAPWTGSNEKLFF.